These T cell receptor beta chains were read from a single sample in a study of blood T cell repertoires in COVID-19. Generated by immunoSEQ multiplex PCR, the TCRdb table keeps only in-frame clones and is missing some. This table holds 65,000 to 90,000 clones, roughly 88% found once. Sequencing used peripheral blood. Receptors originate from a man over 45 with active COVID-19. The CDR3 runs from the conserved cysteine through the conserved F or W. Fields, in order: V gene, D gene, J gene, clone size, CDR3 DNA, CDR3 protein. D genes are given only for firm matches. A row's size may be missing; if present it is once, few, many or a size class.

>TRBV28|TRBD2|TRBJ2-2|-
TGTGCCAGCAGTTTATCACTAGCGGGGACCGGGGAGCTGTTTTTT
CASSLSLAGTGELFF
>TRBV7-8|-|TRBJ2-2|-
TGTGCCAGCAGCTTGGGGGGACCTACGAACACCGGGGAGCTGTTTTTT
CASSLGGPTNTGELFF
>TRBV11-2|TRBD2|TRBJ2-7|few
TGTGCCAGCAGCGTCCGGGGGGGTAACGCCTACGAGCAGTACTTC
CASSVRGGNAYEQYF
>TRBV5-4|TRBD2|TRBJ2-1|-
TGTGCCAGCAGCTTCGGGACTAGCGGGATGTCCTACAATGAGCAGTTCTTC
CASSFGTSGMSYNEQFF
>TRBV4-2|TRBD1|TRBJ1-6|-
TGTGCCAGCAGAGGAGACAGGGCCCTCCACTTT
CASRGDRALHF
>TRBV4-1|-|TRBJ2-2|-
TGCGCCAGCAGCCCTAAGGGGCAGATCGGGTCAGGGGAGCTGTTTTTT
CASSPKGQIGSGELFF
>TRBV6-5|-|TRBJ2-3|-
TGTGCCAGCAGCTCTGGGCCCTTCGGCACAGATACGCAGTATTTT
CASSSGPFGTDTQYF
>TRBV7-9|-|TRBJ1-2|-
TGTGCCAGCAGCTTAGGGCTTGCGGGGCGCAATGGCTACACCTTC
CASSLGLAGRNGYTF
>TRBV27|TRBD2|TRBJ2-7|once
TGTGCCAGCAGCGGGACTAGCGCTCATACTGGGGCCTACGAGCAGTACTTC
CASSGTSAHTGAYEQYF
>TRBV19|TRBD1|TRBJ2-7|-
TGTGCCAGTAGTTTCAGGGACAGGGTTTACGAGCAGTACTTC
CASSFRDRVYEQYF
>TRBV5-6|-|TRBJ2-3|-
TGTGCCAGCAGCTTTGGGGGGGCGAGCACAGATACGCAGTATTTT
CASSFGGASTDTQYF
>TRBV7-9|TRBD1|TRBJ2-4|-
TGTGCCAGCAGCTCCACGATGGGGACAGGCGGAATTCAGTACTTC
CASSSTMGTGGIQYF
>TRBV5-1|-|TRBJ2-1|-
TGCGCCAGCAGCTTGTTGGCCAATGAGCAGTTCTTC
CASSLLANEQFF
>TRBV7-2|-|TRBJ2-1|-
TGTGCCAGCAGCTTCGACTACTCCTACAATGAGCAGTTCTTC
CASSFDYSYNEQFF
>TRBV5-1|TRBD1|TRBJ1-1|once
TGCGCCAGCAGCTTTCAGGGGGCTGAAGCTTTCTTT
CASSFQGAEAFF
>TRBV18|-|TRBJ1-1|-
TGTGCCAGCTCACCAGGGGGGGCAAAGGCCACTGAAGCTTTCTTT
CASSPGGAKATEAFF
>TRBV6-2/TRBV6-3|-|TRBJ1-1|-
TGTGCCAGCAGTTACTCCCAGGGGTACACTGAAGCTTTCTTT
CASSYSQGYTEAFF
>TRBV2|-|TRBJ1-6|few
TGTGCCAGCAGTCTGGGCCCGAGCTCCTATAATTCACCCCTCCACTTT
CASSLGPSSYNSPLHF
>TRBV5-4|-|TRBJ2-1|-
TGTGCCAGCAGCTTCCTTACCGGGGGTTACAATGAGCAGTTCTTC
CASSFLTGGYNEQFF
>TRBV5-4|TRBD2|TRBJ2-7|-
TGTGCCAGCAGCCGTAGCCTTCAATGGGCGGGAGAGGGGGAGCAGTACTTC
CASSRSLQWAGEGEQYF